The 9 T cell receptor beta chains listed next were all sequenced from one sample in a study of spatial heterogeneity in lung cancer. Study findings and constraints: Higher tumor mutation counts went along with higher counts of expanded intratumoral alpha and beta TCRs.

TCRdb passed the 5' RACE reads through MiXCR, listing each CDR3 protein once. Among more than 10,000 distinct CDR3 sequences listed, roughly 5% were seen once. No antigen has been assigned to these receptors. Time point meaning: sample taken at primary tumor resection. The input for sequencing was lung tumor tissue, taken at surgery. These receptors were collected from a male donor with early-stage non-small cell lung cancer.

This clonotype was seen ten or more times. J is TRBJ1-5 and V is TRBV20-1; no definite D call. The V gene's germline CDR1 is DFQATT and CDR2 SNEGSKA (reference sequence). This CDR3 comprises 16 residues. V dropped 3 bases and J dropped 0 bases, with 15 bases sitting between them. Written as DNA, the CDR3 is TGCAGTGCTAGTCTTCCGGGCGCGTATAGCAATCAGCCCCAGCATTTT. It yields the protein CSASLPGAYSNQPQHF.

This clonotype is medium-sized in the sample. This chain uses TRBV5-1 with TRBJ1-2; TRBD1 agrees at 7 bases. The junction had 5 bases not matched to a gene; V was cut back by 0 bases and J by 0 bases. Germline assignment: CDR1 SGHRS and CDR2 YFSETQ. The CDR3 runs to 16 residues. CDR3 nucleotides: TGCGCCAGCAGCTTGGCGACAGGGATGGCTAACTATGGCTACACCTTC. This encodes CASSLATGMANYGYTF.

This clonotype occurred a few times. The chain joins TRBV10-3 to TRBJ2-5; D uncertain. Trimming stripped 2 bases from V and 9 bases from J, with 10 bases between. Germline V gene lookup returns CDR1 ENHRY and CDR2 SYGVKD. The CDR3 extends over 12 amino acids. The CDR3 reads CAISEDIEAQYF. CDR3 sequence (DNA): TGTGCCATCAGTGAGGACATTGAGGCCCAGTACTTC.

This clonotype occurred many times. V gene TRBV28 combines with J gene TRBJ1-1; TRBD1 might be the D (5 bases). This CDR3 has 11 amino acids. From germline, CDR1 is MDHEN and CDR2 SYDVKM. V was trimmed by 2 bases and J by 7 bases, leaving 5 bases between them. The CDR3 loop is CASSLRGEAFF. For the CDR3, the DNA is TGTGCCAGCAGTTTAAGGGGTGAAGCTTTCTTT.

This clonotype was recorded at least ten times. The chain carries TRBV6-2 or TRBV6-3 and TRBJ1-5, with no clear D. The V end lost 5 bases, the J end lost 4 bases, and 12 bases lay between the germline ends. Looked up from germline, CDR1 is MNHEY and CDR2 is SVGEGT. The length of the CDR3 is 14 residues. CDR3 residues: CASSQPPGNQPQHF. Written as DNA, the CDR3 is TGTGCCAGCAGTCAGCCCCCGGGAAATCAGCCCCAGCATTTT.

There are many counts of this clonotype. The chain has TRBV6-5 and TRBJ2-3; tentative D call: TRBD2 (5 bases). The CDR3 totals 13 residues. Germline lookup yields CDR1 MNHEY and CDR2 SVGAGI. The germline V and J ends were trimmed by 2 bases and 4 bases, with 7 bases remaining between them. The CDR3 sequence: CASSYVRADTQYF. For the CDR3, the DNA is TGTGCCAGCAGTTACGTGAGGGCAGATACGCAGTATTTT.

Many counts were recorded for this clonotype. This sequence joins TRBV2 and TRBJ1-1; 7 bases are a match to TRBD1. Germline-derived CDR1 and CDR2 are SNHLY and FYNNEI. The CDR3 is 14 residues long. The J segment lost 7 bases and the V segment lost 7 bases, leaving 12 bases of the junction unmatched. The CDR3 loop reads CASINRVYRGEAFF. The CDR3 DNA reads as TGTGCCAGCATTAACCGGGTCTACAGGGGTGAAGCTTTCTTT.

The CDR3 loop reads CASSASIGDWLNNEQFF. In DNA form, the CDR3 reads TGTGCCAGCAGTGCCTCCATCGGGGACTGGCTAAACAATGAGCAGTTCTTC. The chain links TRBV27 to TRBJ2-1; TRBD2 is a possible D gene (6 bases). Trimming took 5 bases from V and 5 from J, leaving 22 bases between them. The CDR3 extends over 17 amino acids. Germline CDR1 is MNHEY and CDR2 is SMNVEV (reference sequence).

There are many counts of this clonotype. CDR3: CASSRDRGYEQYF. CDR3 DNA sequence: TGTGCCAGCAGCCGGGACAGGGGCTACGAGCAGTACTTC. This sequence joins TRBV6-5 and TRBJ2-7, with 10 bases that match TRBD1. CDR3 size: 13 residues. Looked up from germline, CDR1 is MNHEY and CDR2 is SVGAGI. V shed 6 bases and J 3 bases; nucleotides not matched to a gene: 2.